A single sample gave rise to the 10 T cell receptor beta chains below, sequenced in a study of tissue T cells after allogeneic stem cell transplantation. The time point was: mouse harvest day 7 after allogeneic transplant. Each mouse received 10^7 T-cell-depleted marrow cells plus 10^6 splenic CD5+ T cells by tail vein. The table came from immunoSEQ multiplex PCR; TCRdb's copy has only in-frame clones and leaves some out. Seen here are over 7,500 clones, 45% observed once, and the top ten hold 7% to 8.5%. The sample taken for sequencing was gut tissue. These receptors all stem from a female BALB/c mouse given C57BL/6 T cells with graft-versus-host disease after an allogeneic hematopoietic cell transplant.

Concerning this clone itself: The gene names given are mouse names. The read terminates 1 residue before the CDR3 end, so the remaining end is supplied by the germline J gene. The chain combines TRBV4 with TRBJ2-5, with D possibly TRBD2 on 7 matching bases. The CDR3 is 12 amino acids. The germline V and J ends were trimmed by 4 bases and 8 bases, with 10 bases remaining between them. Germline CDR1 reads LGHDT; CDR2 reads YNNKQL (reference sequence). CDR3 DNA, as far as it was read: TGTGCCAGCAGCTTGGGGGGCGGCACCCAGTAC. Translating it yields CASSLGGGTQY. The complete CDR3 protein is CASSLGGGTQYF.

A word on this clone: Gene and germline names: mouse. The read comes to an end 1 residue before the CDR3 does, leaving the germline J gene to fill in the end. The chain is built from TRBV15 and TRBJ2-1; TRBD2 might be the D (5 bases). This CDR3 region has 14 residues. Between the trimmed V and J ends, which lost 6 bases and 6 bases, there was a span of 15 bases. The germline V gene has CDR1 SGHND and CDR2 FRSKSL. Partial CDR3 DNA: TGTGCCAGCAGCCTCGGCTGGGCCCGTGCTGAGCAGTTC. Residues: CASSLGWARAEQF. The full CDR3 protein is CASSLGWARAEQFF.

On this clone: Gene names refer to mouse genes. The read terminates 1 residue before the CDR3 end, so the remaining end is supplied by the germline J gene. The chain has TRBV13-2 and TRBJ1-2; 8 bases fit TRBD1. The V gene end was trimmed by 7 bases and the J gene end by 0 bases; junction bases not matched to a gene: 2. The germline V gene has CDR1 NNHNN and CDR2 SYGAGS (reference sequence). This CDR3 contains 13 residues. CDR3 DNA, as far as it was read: TGTGCCAGCAAGGACAGGGCAAACTCCGACTACACC. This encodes CASKDRANSDYT. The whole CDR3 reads CASKDRANSDYTF.

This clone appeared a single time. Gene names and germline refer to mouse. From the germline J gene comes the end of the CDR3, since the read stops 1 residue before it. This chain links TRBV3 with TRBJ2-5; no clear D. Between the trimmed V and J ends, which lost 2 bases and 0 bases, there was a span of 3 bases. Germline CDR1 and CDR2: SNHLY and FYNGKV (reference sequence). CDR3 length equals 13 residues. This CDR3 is CASSLPNQDTQYF. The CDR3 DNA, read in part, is TGTGCCAGCAGCTTACCTAACCAAGACACCCAGTAC.

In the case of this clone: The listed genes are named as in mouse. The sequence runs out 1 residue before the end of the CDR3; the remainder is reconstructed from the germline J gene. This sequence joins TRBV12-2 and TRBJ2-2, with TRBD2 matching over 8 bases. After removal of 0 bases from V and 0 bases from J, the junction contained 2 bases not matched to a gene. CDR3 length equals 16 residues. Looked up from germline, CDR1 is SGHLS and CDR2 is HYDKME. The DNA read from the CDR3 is TGTGCCAGCTCTCTCGGACTGGGAGCAAACACCGGGCAGCTCTAC. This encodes CASSLGLGANTGQLY. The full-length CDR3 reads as CASSLGLGANTGQLYF.

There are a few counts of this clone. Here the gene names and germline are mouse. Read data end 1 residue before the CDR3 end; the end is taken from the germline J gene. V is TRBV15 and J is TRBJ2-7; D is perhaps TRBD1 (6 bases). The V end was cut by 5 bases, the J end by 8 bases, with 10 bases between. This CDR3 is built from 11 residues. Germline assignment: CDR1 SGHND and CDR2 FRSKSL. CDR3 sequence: CASSPRDKQYF. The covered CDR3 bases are TGTGCCAGCAGTCCCCGGGACAAACAGTAC.

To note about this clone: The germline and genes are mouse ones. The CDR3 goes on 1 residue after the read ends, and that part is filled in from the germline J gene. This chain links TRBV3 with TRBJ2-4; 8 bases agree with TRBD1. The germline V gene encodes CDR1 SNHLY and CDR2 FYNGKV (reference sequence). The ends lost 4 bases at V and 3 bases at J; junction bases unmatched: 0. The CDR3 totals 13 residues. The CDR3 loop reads CASSWTGQNTLYF. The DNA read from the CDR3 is TGTGCCAGCAGCTGGACAGGGCAAAACACCTTGTAC.

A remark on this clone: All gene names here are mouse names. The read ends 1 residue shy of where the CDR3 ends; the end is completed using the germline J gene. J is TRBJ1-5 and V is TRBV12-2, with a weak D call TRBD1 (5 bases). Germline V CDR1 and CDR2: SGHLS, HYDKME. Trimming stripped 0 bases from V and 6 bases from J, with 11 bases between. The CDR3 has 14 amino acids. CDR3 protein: CASSLRGGAQAPLF. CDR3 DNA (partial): TGTGCCAGCTCTCTCAGGGGAGGGGCCCAGGCTCCGCTT.

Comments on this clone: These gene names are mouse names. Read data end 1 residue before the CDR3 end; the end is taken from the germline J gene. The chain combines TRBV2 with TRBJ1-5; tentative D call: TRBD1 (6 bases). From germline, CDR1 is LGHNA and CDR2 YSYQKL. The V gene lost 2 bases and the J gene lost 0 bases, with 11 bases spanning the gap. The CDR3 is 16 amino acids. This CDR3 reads CASSQRGGGNNQAPLF. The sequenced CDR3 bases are TGTGCCAGCAGCCAAAGAGGAGGGGGTAACAACCAGGCTCCGCTT.

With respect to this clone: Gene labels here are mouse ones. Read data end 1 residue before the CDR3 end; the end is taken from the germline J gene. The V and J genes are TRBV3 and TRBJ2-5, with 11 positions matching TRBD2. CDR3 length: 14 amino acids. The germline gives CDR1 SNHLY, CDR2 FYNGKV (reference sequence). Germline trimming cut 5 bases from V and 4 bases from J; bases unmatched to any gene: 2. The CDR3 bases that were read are TGTGCCAGCAGCCAGGGACTGGGGGAAGACACCCAGTAC. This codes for CASSQGLGEDTQY. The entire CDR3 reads CASSQGLGEDTQYF.